The clone carrying this T cell receptor beta chain was counted a few times. Only healthy Caucasians were included as donors. Via MiXCR, TCRdb re-called the 5' RACE reads, giving one row per CDR3 protein. The table includes 400,000 to 600,000 distinct CDR3 sequences, 20% to 25% detected once. This sample is drawn from a study of identical twins. The germline gives CDR1 SGHVS, CDR2 FQNEAQ. Between the trimmed V and J ends, which lost 5 bases and 0 bases, there was a span of 7 bases. The CDR3 is made up of 14 amino acids. Separately, the same data were catalogued under a study of yellow fever vaccine responses in identical twins.

The TCR sequence derives from a woman aged 18-29 years in good health. Material for sequencing was CD4+ T cells sorted from blood. The genes are TRBV7-8 and TRBJ2-2; a weak D match, TRBD1 (5 bases). The CDR3 reads CASSVTANTGELFF. The CDR3 DNA is TGTGCCAGCAGCGTGACAGCGAACACCGGGGAGCTGTTTTTT.